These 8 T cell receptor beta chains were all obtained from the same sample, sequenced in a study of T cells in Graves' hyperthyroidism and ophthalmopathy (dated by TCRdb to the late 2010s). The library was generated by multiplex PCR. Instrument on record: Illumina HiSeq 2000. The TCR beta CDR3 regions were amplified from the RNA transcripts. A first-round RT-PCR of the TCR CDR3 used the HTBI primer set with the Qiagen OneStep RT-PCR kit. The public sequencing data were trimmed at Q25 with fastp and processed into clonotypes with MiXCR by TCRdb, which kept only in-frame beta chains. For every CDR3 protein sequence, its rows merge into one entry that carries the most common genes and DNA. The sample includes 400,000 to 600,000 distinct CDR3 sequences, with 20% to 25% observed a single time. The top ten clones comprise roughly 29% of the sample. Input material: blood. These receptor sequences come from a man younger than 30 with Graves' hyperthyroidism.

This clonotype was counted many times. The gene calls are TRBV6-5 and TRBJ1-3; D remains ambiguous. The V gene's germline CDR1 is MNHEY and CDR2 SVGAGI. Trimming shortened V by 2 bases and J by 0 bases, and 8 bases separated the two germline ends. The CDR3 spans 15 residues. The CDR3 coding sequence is TGTGCCAGCAGTTACGGGTTCACCTCTGGAAACACCATATATTTT. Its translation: CASSYGFTSGNTIYF.

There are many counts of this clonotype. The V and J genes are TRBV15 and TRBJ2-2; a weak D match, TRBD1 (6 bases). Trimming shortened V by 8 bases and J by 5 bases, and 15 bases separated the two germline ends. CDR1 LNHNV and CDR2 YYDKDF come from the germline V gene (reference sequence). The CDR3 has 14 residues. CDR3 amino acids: CATARGKGTGELFF. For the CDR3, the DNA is TGTGCCACCGCCAGGGGAAAAGGAACCGGGGAGCTGTTTTTT.

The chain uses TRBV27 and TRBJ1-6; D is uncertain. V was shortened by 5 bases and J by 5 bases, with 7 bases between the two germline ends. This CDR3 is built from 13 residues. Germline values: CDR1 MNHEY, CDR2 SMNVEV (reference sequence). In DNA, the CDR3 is TGTGCCAGCAGTACGGGGAATAATTCACCCCTCCACTTT. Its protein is CASSTGNNSPLHF.

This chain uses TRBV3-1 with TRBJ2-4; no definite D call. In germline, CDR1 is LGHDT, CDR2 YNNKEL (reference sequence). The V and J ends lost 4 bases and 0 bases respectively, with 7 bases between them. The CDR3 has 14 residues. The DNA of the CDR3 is TGTGCCAGCAGCCCGGGCTTAGCCAAAAACATTCAGTACTTC. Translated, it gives CASSPGLAKNIQYF.

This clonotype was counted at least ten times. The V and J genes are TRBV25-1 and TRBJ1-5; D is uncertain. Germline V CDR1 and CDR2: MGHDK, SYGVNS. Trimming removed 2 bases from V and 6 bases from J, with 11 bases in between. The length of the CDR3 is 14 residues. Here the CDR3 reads CASSEGPIGQPQHF. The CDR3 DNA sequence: TGTGCCAGCAGTGAAGGCCCGATCGGTCAGCCCCAGCATTTT.

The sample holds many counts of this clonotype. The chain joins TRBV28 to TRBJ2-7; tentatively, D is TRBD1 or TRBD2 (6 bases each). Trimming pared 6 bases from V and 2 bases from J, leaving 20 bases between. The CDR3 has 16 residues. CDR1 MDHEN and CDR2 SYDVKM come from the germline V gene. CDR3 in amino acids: CASRWTGAEAAYEQYF. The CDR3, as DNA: TGTGCCAGCAGGTGGACGGGGGCGGAGGCAGCCTACGAGCAGTACTTC.

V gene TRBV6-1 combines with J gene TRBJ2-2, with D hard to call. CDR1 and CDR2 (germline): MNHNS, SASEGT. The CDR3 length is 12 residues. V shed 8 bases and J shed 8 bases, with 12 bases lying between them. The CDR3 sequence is CASQKRVGELFF. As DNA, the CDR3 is TGTGCCAGCCAAAAAAGGGTTGGGGAGCTGTTTTTT.

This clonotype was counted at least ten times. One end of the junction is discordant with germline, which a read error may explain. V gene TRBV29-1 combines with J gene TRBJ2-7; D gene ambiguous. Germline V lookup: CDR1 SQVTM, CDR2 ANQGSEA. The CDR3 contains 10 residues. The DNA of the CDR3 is TGCAGCGTTGGCTCCAACGAGCAGTACTTC. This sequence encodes CSVGSNEQYF.